These 20 T cell receptor beta chains share one sample of origin, sequenced in a study of blood T cell repertoires in COVID-19. TCRdb keeps only in-frame clones here, not all; method: immunoSEQ multiplex PCR. The sample lists about 300,000 clones, around 90% occurring once. Sequencing was carried out using peripheral blood. Receptor source: a young woman with COVID-19, enrolled during active disease.

The genes are TRBV5-1 and TRBJ2-7; 7 bases line up with TRBD2. The CDR3 consists of 12 residues. From germline, CDR1 is SGHRS and CDR2 YFSETQ. The CDR3 nucleotides read TGCGCGTTTTTGGGACTACAGTACGAGCAGTACTTC. Residues: CAFLGLQYEQYF.

This chain joins TRBV27 and TRBJ2-7; D might be TRBD2 (7 bases). Germline V lookup: CDR1 MNHEY, CDR2 SMNVEV (reference sequence). This CDR3 contains 14 residues. V was shortened by 10 bases and J by 3 bases, with 19 bases between the two germline ends. The CDR3 here is CATKRRGAYYEQYF. The CDR3 bases are TGTGCCACCAAAAGACGGGGGGCGTACTACGAGCAGTACTTC.

The V and J genes are TRBV4-3 and TRBJ2-3, with TRBD2 identical over 8 bases. The germline CDR1 and CDR2 sequences are LGHNA and YSLEER. V was clipped by 4 bases and J by 5 bases; unmatched bases: 8. The CDR3 loop spans 15 amino acids. CDR3 sequence (DNA): TGCGCCAGCAGCCTATCCGGGACTAGAGGAGATACGCAGTATTTT. Translated, it gives CASSLSGTRGDTQYF.

The genes are TRBV27 and TRBJ2-1, with TRBD2 matching over 8 bases. V lost 2 bases, J lost 6 bases, and 3 bases stayed unmatched. This CDR3 is 14 amino acids long. Germline V gives CDR1 MNHEY, CDR2 SMNVEV (reference sequence). CDR3 residues: CASSLRLAGNEQFF. As DNA, the CDR3 is TGTGCCAGCAGTTTACGGCTAGCGGGCAATGAGCAGTTCTTC.

The chain joins TRBV3-1 (or the pseudogene TRBV3-2) to TRBJ2-1; 7 bases line up with TRBD2. Trimming took 3 bases from V and 5 from J; bases not matched to a gene: 13. There are 17 residues in the CDR3. CDR1 LGHDT and CDR2 YNNKEL come from the germline V gene (reference sequence). CDR3 nucleotides: TGTGCCAGCAGCCATAAACCCAGCGGGAAAATCGACAATGAGCAGTTCTTC. It specifies CASSHKPSGKIDNEQFF.

The sample holds a few counts of this clone. J is TRBJ1-3 and V is TRBV4-1; 8 bases match TRBD1. Germline V gene lookup returns CDR1 MGHRA and CDR2 YSYEKL. The trim removed 4 bases at V and 3 bases at J, leaving 5 bases unmatched. There are 15 residues in the CDR3. The CDR3 reads CASSRDRGGGNTIYF. As DNA, the CDR3 is TGCGCCAGCAGCCGAGACAGGGGTGGTGGAAACACCATATATTTT.

The chain employs TRBV7-9 and TRBJ2-7; TRBD1 aligns across 7 bases. Trimming removed 5 bases from V and 7 bases from J; junction bases left unmatched: 11. The CDR3 is made up of 14 amino acids. Germline-derived CDR1 and CDR2 are SEHNR and FQNEAQ (reference sequence). CDR3 coding DNA: TGTGCCAGCAGCCAATCCCTGGAGACAGGGGAGCAGTACTTC. Translating gives CASSQSLETGEQYF.

The V and J genes are TRBV19 and TRBJ1-2, with D uncertain. This CDR3 spans 13 amino acids. CDR1 is LNHDA and CDR2 is SQIVND in the germline V gene (reference sequence). V lost 1 base to trimming and J lost 1 base, with 4 bases between them. The CDR3 DNA reads as TGTGCCAGTAGTATAGGTATTAACTATGGCTACACCTTC. This codes for CASSIGINYGYTF.

The V and J genes are TRBV5-1 and TRBJ2-5; tentatively, D is TRBD1 (6 bases). CDR1 is SGHRS and CDR2 is YFSETQ in the germline V gene. With 3 bases removed from V and 4 bases from J, the gap between germline ends came to 10 bases. The CDR3 spans 13 residues. CDR3 loop: CASSSLGGETQYF. The CDR3 coding sequence is TGCGCCAGCAGCTCATTAGGGGGAGAGACCCAGTACTTC.

This chain joins TRBV5-1 and TRBJ2-3, with 8 positions matching TRBD2. Germline CDR1 SGHRS, CDR2 YFSETQ. With V trimmed by 4 bases and J by 2 bases, 12 bases remained unmatched. There are 17 residues in the CDR3. The CDR3 coding sequence is TGCGCCAGCAGCGCGGAGGTGAGCGGGAGATCCACAGATACGCAGTATTTT. Amino acids: CASSAEVSGRSTDTQYF. Drawing the rest from reference TRBV5-1 and TRBJ2-3, the complete variable domain is KAGVTQTPRYLIKTRGQQVTLSCSPISGHRSVSWYQQTPGQGLQFLFEYFSETQRNKGNFPGRFSGRQFSNSRSEMNVSTLELGDSALYLCASSAEVSGRSTDTQYFGPGTRLTVL.

V is TRBV5-6 and J is TRBJ1-5; unclear D gene. V was shortened by 4 bases and J by 2 bases, with 10 bases between the two germline ends. There are 14 residues in the CDR3. Germline CDR1 SGHDT, CDR2 YYEEEE. The CDR3 DNA reads TGTGCCAGCAGCCTTCGTTATGGCAATCAGCCCCAGCATTTT. Its protein product is CASSLRYGNQPQHF.

The chain uses TRBV6-6 and TRBJ2-7, with no clear D. CDR1 and CDR2 from the germline V gene are MNHNY and SVGAGI (reference sequence). The CDR3 runs to 14 residues. V lost 1 base and J 0 bases, leaving 7 bases between the germline ends. In DNA form, the CDR3 reads TGTGCCAGCAGTTACTTAACAGACTCCTACGAGCAGTACTTC. Amino acid sequence: CASSYLTDSYEQYF.

This sequence joins TRBV3-1 (or the pseudogene TRBV3-2) and TRBJ2-3; TRBD1 matches 10 bases. The V segment lost 4 bases and the J segment 0 bases; nucleotides outside the gene matches: 10. Germline loops: CDR1 LGHDT, CDR2 YNNKEL (reference sequence). The CDR3 is made up of 18 amino acids. CDR3 bases: TGTGCCAGCAGCCCGAACCCGGGACAGGGGACTAGCACAGATACGCAGTATTTT. Protein: CASSPNPGQGTSTDTQYF.

This rearrangement joins TRBV19 to TRBJ2-7; 8 bases are a match to TRBD2. The V gene's germline CDR1 is LNHDA and CDR2 SQIVND (reference sequence). This CDR3 is 18 amino acids long. Trimming removed 3 bases from V and 0 bases from J; junction bases left unmatched: 13. The CDR3 DNA is TGTGCCAGTAGTATTATTGGTGGCCTGAGCGGGAGCTCCTACGAGCAGTACTTC. This translates into CASSIIGGLSGSSYEQYF.

The chain is built from TRBV4-1 and TRBJ2-1; 9 nucleotides match TRBD1. The J segment lost 3 bases and the V segment lost 4 bases, leaving 7 bases of the junction unmatched. This CDR3 comprises 16 residues. Germline V CDR1 and CDR2: MGHRA, YSYEKL. The CDR3 DNA is TGCGCCAGCAGCCCGGAGGACAGGGGCCTCTACAATGAGCAGTTCTTC. Protein product: CASSPEDRGLYNEQFF.

This clone was observed once. This sequence joins TRBV6-5 and TRBJ2-2, with D unclear. Deletions cut 8 bases from V and 0 bases from J, with 10 bases between. The CDR3 runs 14 residues. Looked up from germline, CDR1 is MNHEY and CDR2 is SVGAGI. CDR3 DNA sequence: TGTGCCAGCGATTCACCTACGAACACCGGGGAGCTGTTTTTT. Residues: CASDSPTNTGELFF.

The J gene is TRBJ1-5, the V gene TRBV2, with D unclear. The CDR3 contains 15 residues. From germline, CDR1 is SNHLY and CDR2 FYNNEI. Trimming removed 0 bases at V and 2 bases at J, with 8 bases between. The CDR3 protein is CASSEAGIGNQPQHF. The CDR3 region has the DNA TGTGCCAGCAGTGAAGCCGGTATAGGCAATCAGCCCCAGCATTTT.

The rearrangement joins TRBV4-3 to TRBJ2-3; 9 nucleotides match TRBD2. Trimming removed 0 bases from V and 2 bases from J; junction bases left unmatched: 6. The CDR3 is 17 residues long. The germline V gene encodes CDR1 LGHNA and CDR2 YSLEER. The DNA of the CDR3 is TGCGCCAGCAGCCAAGATGGTAGCGGGAGAGCCACAGATACGCAGTATTTT. Its translation is CASSQDGSGRATDTQYF.

The chain carries TRBV9 and TRBJ2-1, with a tentative D call TRBD2 (6 bases). The V end lost 4 bases, the J end lost 12 bases, and 20 bases lay between the germline ends. Looked up from germline, CDR1 is SGDLS and CDR2 is YYNGEE. The CDR3 spans 14 residues. The CDR3 spells CASSPISLAGRQFF. For the CDR3, the DNA is TGTGCCAGCAGCCCCATCTCGTTAGCCGGGAGGCAGTTCTTC.

The DNA for the CDR3 is TGTGCCAGCAGCTTAGGGGACAGGGTTCGGGCTTTCTTT. Its protein product is CASSLGDRVRAFF. This chain joins TRBV7-2 and TRBJ1-1; 9 bases match TRBD1. The ends lost 1 base at V and 11 bases at J; junction bases unmatched: 5. Per the germline V gene, CDR1 is SGHTA and CDR2 is FQGNSA. There are 13 residues in the CDR3.